The next 17 T cell receptor beta chains were all read from a single sample in a study of cytomegalovirus exposure and HLA in healthy donors. Generated by immunoSEQ multiplex PCR, the TCRdb table keeps only in-frame clones and is missing some. The sample has under 80,000 clones; around 90% are singletons. Sequencing was carried out using PBMCs. Source of these receptors: a woman younger than 35 in good health and CMV-seronegative.

The chain couples TRBV9 to TRBJ1-1, with D maybe TRBD1 (5 bases). This CDR3 has 13 amino acids. Germline V gives CDR1 SGDLS, CDR2 YYNGEE. Trimming left V 4 bases short and J 10 bases short, with 17 bases between. The CDR3 bases are TGTGCCAGCAGCCCCCGAGGGGCGGGGATAGCTTTCTTT. Translated, it gives CASSPRGAGIAFF.

This clone was counted a single time. The genes are TRBV30 and TRBJ1-1, with unresolved D. CDR3 length: 13 residues. Germline values: CDR1 GTSNPN, CDR2 SVGIG (reference sequence). Trimming removed 0 bases from V and 5 bases from J, with 10 bases in between. CDR3 sequence: CAWSVGVGTEAFF. The CDR3 DNA is TGTGCCTGGAGTGTCGGGGTAGGGACTGAAGCTTTCTTT. Based on the CDR3 plus reference TRBV30 and TRBJ1-1, the full variable domain is SQTIHQWPATLVQPVGSPLSLECTVEGTSNPNLYWYRQAAGRGLQLLFYSVGIGQISSEVPQNLSASRPQDRQFILSSKKLLLSDSGFYLCAWSVGVGTEAFFGQGTRLTVV.

The chain couples TRBV7-8 to TRBJ2-2; 7 nucleotides match TRBD2. J was trimmed by 8 bases and V by 5 bases; bases with no gene match: 14. Germline V gene lookup returns CDR1 SGHVS and CDR2 FQNEAQ. The CDR3 consists of 16 residues. CDR3 nucleotide sequence: TGTGCCAGCAGCGAGGGCCAAAACGGGGAGGGTGGGGAGCTGTTTTTT. Protein product: CASSEGQNGEGGELFF.

The chain couples TRBV5-4 to TRBJ2-5, with TRBD2 matching 10 bases. The V and J ends lost 4 bases and 1 base, in that order; junction bases with no gene match: 4. Germline V gene data show CDR1 as SGHNT and CDR2 as YYREEE (reference sequence). The CDR3 extends over 15 amino acids. The CDR3 coding sequence is TGTGCCAGCAGCCAAGAGCGGGGGGGCCAAGAGACCCAGTACTTC. Translation gives CASSQERGGQETQYF.

The CDR3 sequence is CASSARRETQYF. As DNA, the CDR3 is TGTGCCAGTAGCGCTAGAAGGGAGACCCAGTACTTC. The V call is TRBV19, the J call TRBJ2-5; D unclear. The V gene's germline CDR1 is LNHDA and CDR2 SQIVND (reference sequence). This CDR3 is built from 12 residues. Trimming removed 6 bases at V and 5 bases at J, with 10 bases between.

This clone showed up just once. This chain uses TRBV15 with TRBJ1-5, with TRBD1 matching over 8 bases. The CDR3 has 16 residues. V lost 1 base to trimming and J lost 6 bases; unmatched junction nucleotides: 8. From germline, CDR1 is LNHNV and CDR2 YYDKDF (reference sequence). CDR3 coding DNA: TGTGCCACCAGCAGAGGAATCAGGGGGCTCGTTCAGCCCCAGCATTTT. This gives the protein CATSRGIRGLVQPQHF. Complete variable domain (other parts from reference TRBV15 and TRBJ1-5): DAMVIQNPRYQVTQFGKPVTLSCSQTLNHNVMYWYQQKSSQAPKLLFHYYDKDFNNEADTPDNFQSRRPNTSFCFLDIRSPGLGDTAMYLCATSRGIRGLVQPQHFGDGTRLSIL.

The chain is built from TRBV6-6 and TRBJ2-3; 7 positions match TRBD2. Trimming took 1 base from V and 6 from J; bases not matched to a gene: 1. CDR1 is MNHNY and CDR2 is SVGAGI in the germline V gene (reference sequence). The CDR3 has 13 residues. The CDR3 nucleotides read TGTGCCAGCAGTTACTGGACTAGGGATACGCAGTATTTT. Translation: CASSYWTRDTQYF.

The CDR3 sequence: CASRPGERGPQHF. DNA of the CDR3: TGTGCCAGCAGACCAGGGGAGCGGGGGCCCCAGCATTTT. The V gene is TRBV11-2, the J gene TRBJ1-5, with D perhaps TRBD1 (6 bases). Trimming removed 6 bases at V and 9 bases at J, with 15 bases between. CDR3 length equals 13 residues. CDR1 is SGHAT, CDR2 FQNNGV, per germline.

The chain has TRBV9 and TRBJ2-1, with unresolved D. With 2 bases removed from V and 9 bases from J, the gap between germline ends came to 18 bases. Looked up from germline, CDR1 is SGDLS and CDR2 is YYNGEE. The CDR3 has 15 residues. The CDR3 nucleotides read TGTGCCAGCAGCGTGGTGGCCGCTCAAGTTGGTGAGCAGTTCTTC. Protein sequence: CASSVVAAQVGEQFF.

The V and J genes are TRBV7-2 and TRBJ2-1; maybe TRBD2 (6 bases). V was clipped by 8 bases and J by 0 bases, with 11 bases between them. The V gene's germline CDR1 is SGHTA and CDR2 FQGNSA. There are 14 residues in the CDR3. The CDR3 reads CASRNSGSYNEQFF. CDR3 nucleotide sequence: TGTGCCAGCCGCAATAGCGGCTCCTACAATGAGCAGTTCTTC.

The chain recombines TRBV7-9 with TRBJ1-2; TRBD1 matches 8 bases. From germline, CDR1 is SEHNR and CDR2 FQNEAQ (reference sequence). The CDR3 is 16 residues long. V was clipped by 2 bases and J by 0 bases; unmatched bases: 5. The CDR3 loop is CASSLRAGGTNYGYTF. The DNA of the CDR3 is TGTGCCAGCAGCTTACGAGCAGGGGGCACTAACTATGGCTACACCTTC.

V and J are TRBV5-4 and TRBJ2-2; weak D call: TRBD1 (6 bases). Germline CDR1 and CDR2: SGHNT and YYREEE (reference sequence). Between the trimmed V and J ends, which lost 5 bases and 5 bases, there was a span of 13 bases. This CDR3 is 14 amino acids long. CDR3 amino acids: CASRVAQGTGELFF. The DNA for the CDR3 is TGTGCCAGCAGGGTAGCACAGGGTACCGGGGAGCTGTTTTTT. The full variable domain, completed using reference TRBV5-4 and TRBJ2-2, is ETGVTQSPTHLIKTRGQQVTLRCSSQSGHNTVSWYQQALGQGPQFIFQYYREEENGRGNFPPRFSGLQFPNYSSELNVNALELDDSALYLCASRVAQGTGELFFGEGSRLTVL.

The V gene is TRBV2, the J gene TRBJ2-5; a weak D match, TRBD2 (6 bases). With 8 bases removed from V and 2 bases from J, the gap between germline ends came to 12 bases. CDR1 is SNHLY, CDR2 FYNNEI, per germline. CDR3 length: 13 residues. CDR3 loop: CASVRAGQETQYF. CDR3 nucleotide sequence: TGTGCCAGCGTCCGCGCGGGACAAGAGACCCAGTACTTC.

The gene calls are TRBV12-5 and TRBJ2-2, with D unresolved. The CDR3 sequence is 12 residues long. V lost 0 bases and J 8 bases, leaving 4 bases between the germline ends. In germline, CDR1 is LGHNT, CDR2 FRNRAP. The CDR3 DNA reads TGTGCTAGTGGTTTGGTACTTGGGGAGCTGTTTTTT. This encodes CASGLVLGELFF.

CDR3 protein: CASSIQGADTQYF. The CDR3 coding sequence is TGTGCCAGCAGCATACAGGGTGCGGATACGCAGTATTTT. The J gene is TRBJ2-3, the V gene TRBV5-4; D might be TRBD1 (6 bases). This CDR3 has 13 amino acids. V shed 4 bases and J shed 6 bases, with 12 bases lying between them. CDR1 SGHNT and CDR2 YYREEE come from the germline V gene (reference sequence).

The V call is TRBV6-6, the J call TRBJ2-3; the D is unclear. The V gene lost 2 bases and the J gene lost 6 bases, with 9 bases spanning the gap. The CDR3 is 13 residues long. The germline CDR1 and CDR2 sequences are MNHNY and SVGAGI (reference sequence). CDR3 sequence (DNA): TGTGCCAGCAGTTACGATGGGCGCGATACGCAGTATTTT. It encodes CASSYDGRDTQYF.

The CDR3 loop reads CASSTSGGGSYNEQFF. CDR3 sequence (DNA): TGTGCCAGCAGTACTAGCGGGGGGGGGAGTTACAATGAGCAGTTCTTC. The chain carries TRBV28 and TRBJ2-1; TRBD2 agrees at 13 bases. V was clipped by 5 bases and J by 4 bases; unmatched bases: 5. Germline CDR1 is MDHEN and CDR2 is SYDVKM. CDR3 length: 16 residues.